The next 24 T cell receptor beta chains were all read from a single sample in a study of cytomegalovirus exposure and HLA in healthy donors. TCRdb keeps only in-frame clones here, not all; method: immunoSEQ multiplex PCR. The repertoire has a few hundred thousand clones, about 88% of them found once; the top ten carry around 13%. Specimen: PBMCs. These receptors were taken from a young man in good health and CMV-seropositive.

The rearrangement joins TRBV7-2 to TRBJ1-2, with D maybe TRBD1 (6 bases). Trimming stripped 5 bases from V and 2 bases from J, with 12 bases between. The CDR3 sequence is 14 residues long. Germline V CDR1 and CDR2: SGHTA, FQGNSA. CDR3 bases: TGTACCAGCAGCCCCTCGGGGGGCAACTATGGCTACACCTTC. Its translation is CTSSPSGGNYGYTF. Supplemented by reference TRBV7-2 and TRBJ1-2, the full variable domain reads GAGVSQSPSNKVTEKGKDVELRCDPISGHTALYWYRQSLGQGLEFLIYFQGNSAPDKSGLPSDRFSAERTGGSVSTLTIQRTQQEDSAVYLCTSSPSGGNYGYTFGSGTRLTVV.

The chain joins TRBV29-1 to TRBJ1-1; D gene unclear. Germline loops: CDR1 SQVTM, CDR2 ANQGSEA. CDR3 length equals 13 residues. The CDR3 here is CTFIPFVNTEAFF. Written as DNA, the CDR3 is TGCACCTTTATCCCGTTTGTGAACACTGAAGCTTTCTTT.

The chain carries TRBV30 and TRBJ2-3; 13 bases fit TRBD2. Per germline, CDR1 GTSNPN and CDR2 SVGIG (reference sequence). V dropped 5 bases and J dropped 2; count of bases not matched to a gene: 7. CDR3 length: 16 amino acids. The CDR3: CAWGGLAGPITDTQYF. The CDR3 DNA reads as TGTGCCTGGGGGGGACTAGCGGGACCGATCACAGATACGCAGTATTTT.

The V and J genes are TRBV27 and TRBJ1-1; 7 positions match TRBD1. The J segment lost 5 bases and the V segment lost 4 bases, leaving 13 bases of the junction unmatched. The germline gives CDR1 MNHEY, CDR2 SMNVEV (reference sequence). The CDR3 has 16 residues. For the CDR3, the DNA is TGTGCCAGCAGTTCGAAACAGGGGTGGGGGAAAACTGAAGCTTTCTTT. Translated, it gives CASSSKQGWGKTEAFF.

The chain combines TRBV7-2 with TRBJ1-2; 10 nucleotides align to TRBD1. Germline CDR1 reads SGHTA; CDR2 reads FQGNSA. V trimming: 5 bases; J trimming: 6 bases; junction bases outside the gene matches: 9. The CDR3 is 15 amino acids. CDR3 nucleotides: TGTGCCAGCAGCCCAACCAGGGACAGGGGCCATGGCTACACCTTC. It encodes CASSPTRDRGHGYTF.

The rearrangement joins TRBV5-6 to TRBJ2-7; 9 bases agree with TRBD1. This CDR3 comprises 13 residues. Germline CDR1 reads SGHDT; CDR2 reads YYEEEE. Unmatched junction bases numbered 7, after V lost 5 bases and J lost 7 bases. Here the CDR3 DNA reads TGTGCCAGCAGGCCGACAGGGGGTCGTGAGCAGTACTTC. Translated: CASRPTGGREQYF.

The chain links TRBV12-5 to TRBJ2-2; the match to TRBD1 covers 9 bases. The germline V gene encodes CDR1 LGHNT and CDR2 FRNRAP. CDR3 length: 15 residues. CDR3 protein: CAIRKGQGNTGELFF. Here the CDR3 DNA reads TGTGCCATCCGAAAGGGACAGGGCAACACCGGGGAGCTGTTTTTT.

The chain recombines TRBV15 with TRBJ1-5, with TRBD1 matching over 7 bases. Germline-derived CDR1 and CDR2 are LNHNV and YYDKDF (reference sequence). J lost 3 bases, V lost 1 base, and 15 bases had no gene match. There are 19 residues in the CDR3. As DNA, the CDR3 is TGTGCCACCAGCAGAGCTTCAACGGGACAGTCCTTTAACAATCAGCCCCAGCATTTT. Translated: CATSRASTGQSFNNQPQHF.

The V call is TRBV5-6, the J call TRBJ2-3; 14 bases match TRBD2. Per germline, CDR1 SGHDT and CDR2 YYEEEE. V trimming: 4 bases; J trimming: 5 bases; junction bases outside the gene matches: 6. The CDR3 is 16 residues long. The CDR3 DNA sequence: TGTGCCAGCAGCCCCGGGACTAGCGGGAGTCGAGATACGCAGTATTTT. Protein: CASSPGTSGSRDTQYF. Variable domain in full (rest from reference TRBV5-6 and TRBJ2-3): DAGVTQSPTHLIKTRGQQVTLRCSPKSGHDTVSWYQQALGQGPQFIFQYYEEEERQRGNFPDRFSGHQFPNYSSELNVNALLLGDSALYLCASSPGTSGSRDTQYFGPGTRLTVL.

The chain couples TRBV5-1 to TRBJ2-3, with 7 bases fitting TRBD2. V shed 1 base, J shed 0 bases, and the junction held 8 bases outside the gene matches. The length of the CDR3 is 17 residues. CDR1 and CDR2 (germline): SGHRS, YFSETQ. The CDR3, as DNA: TGCGCCAGCAGCTTGTCCCCCAGCGGGGCTAGCACAGATACGCAGTATTTT. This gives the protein CASSLSPSGASTDTQYF.

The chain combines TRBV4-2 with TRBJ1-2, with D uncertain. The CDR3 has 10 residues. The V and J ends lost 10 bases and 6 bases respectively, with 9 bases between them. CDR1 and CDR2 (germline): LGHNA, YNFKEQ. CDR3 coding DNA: TGTGCCACACGAGGCGATGGCTACACCTTC. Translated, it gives CATRGDGYTF.

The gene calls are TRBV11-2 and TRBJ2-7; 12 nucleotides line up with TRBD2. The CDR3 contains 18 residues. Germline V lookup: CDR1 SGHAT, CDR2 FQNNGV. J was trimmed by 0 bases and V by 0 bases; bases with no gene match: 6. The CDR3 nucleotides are TGTGCCAGCAGCTTAGATCTAGGACTAGCGGGATTCTCCTACGAGCAGTACTTC. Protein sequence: CASSLDLGLAGFSYEQYF.

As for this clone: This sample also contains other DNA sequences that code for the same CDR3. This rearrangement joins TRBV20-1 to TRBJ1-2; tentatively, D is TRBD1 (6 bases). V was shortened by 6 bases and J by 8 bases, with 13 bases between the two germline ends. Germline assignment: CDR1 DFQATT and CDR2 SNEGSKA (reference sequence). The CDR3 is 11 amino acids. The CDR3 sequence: CSATTGLGYTF. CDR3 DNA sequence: TGCAGTGCAACTACAGGGTTGGGCTACACCTTC.

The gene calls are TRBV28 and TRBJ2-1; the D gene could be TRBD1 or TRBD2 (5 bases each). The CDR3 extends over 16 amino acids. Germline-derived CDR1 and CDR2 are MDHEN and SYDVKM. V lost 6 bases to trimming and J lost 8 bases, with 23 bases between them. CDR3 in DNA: TGTGCCAGCAGCCGCCCCTCGGGACCCAAGGCCGATGAGCAGTTCTTC. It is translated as CASSRPSGPKADEQFF.

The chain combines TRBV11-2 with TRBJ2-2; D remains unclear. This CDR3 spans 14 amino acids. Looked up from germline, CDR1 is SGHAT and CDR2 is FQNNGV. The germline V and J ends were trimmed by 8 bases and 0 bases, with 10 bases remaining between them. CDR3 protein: CASRSGTNTGELFF. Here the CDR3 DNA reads TGTGCCAGCCGCTCCGGCACGAACACCGGGGAGCTGTTTTTT. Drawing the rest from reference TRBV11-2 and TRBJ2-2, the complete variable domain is EAGVAQSPRYKIIEKRQSVAFWCNPISGHATLYWYQQILGQGPKLLIQFQNNGVVDDSQLPKDRFSAERLKGVDSTLKIQPAKLEDSAVYLCASRSGTNTGELFFGEGSRLTVL.

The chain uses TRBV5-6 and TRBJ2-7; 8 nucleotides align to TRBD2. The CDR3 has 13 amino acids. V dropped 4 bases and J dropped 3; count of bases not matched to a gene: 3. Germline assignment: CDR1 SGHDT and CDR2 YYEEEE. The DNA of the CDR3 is TGTGCCAGCAGCCCGACTAGCGTCTACGAGCAGTACTTC. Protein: CASSPTSVYEQYF.

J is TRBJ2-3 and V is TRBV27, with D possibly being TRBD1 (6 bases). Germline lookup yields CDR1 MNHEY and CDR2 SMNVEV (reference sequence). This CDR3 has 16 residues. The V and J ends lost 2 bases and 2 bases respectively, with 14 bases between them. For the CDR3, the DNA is TGTGCCAGCAGTTTAAGGGGGAGTCGGGTCACAGATACGCAGTATTTT. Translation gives CASSLRGSRVTDTQYF.

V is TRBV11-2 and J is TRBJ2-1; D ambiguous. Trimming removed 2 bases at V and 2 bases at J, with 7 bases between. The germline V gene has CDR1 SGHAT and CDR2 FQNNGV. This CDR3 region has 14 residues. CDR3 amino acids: CASSLSAAYNEQFF. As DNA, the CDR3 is TGTGCCAGCAGCTTATCGGCAGCCTACAATGAGCAGTTCTTC.

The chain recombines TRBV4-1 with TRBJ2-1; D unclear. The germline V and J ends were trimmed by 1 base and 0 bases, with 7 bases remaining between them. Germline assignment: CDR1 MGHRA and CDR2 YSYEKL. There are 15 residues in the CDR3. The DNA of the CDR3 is TGCGCCAGCAGCCAAGCGAGCAGCTCCTACAATGAGCAGTTCTTC. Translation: CASSQASSSYNEQFF.

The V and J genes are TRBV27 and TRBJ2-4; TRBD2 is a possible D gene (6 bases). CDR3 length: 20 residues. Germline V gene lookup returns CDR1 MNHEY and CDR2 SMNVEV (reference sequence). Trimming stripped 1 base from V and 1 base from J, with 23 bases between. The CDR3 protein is CASSLCSGRGMWRAKNIQYF. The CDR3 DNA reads TGTGCCAGCAGTTTATGCTCCGGGAGAGGGATGTGGCGTGCCAAAAACATTCAGTACTTC.

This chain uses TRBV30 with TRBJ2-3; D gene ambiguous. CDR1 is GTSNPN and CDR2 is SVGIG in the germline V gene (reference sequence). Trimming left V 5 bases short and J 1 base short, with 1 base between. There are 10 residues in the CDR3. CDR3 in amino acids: CAWGTDTQYF. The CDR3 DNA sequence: TGTGCCTGGGGCACAGATACGCAGTATTTT.

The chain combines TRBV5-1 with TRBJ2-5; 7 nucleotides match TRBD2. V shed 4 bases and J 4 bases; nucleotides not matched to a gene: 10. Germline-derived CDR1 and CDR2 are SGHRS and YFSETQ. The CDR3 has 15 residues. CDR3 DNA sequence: TGCGCCAGCAGCCCTCGGGGGACTACAGGAGAGACCCAGTACTTC. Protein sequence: CASSPRGTTGETQYF.

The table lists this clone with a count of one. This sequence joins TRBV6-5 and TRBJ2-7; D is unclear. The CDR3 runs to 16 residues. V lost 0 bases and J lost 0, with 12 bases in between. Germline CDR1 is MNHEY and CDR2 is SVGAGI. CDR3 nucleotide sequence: TGTGCCAGCAGTTACTCGAGTAGCCCCAGCTCCTACGAGCAGTACTTC. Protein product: CASSYSSSPSSYEQYF.

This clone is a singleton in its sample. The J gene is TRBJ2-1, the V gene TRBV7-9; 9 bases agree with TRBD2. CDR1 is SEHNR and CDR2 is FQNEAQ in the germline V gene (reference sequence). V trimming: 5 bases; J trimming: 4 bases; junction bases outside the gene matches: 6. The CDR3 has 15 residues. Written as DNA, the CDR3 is TGTGCCAGCAGCCACAGACTAGCGGTGTACAATGAGCAGTTCTTC. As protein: CASSHRLAVYNEQFF.